The TCR beta chain under discussion was sequenced for a study of control samples from healthy donors and cancer patients. Per the germline V gene, CDR1 is SGHAT and CDR2 is FQNNGV. Trimming pared 5 bases from V and 5 bases from J, leaving 16 bases between. This CDR3 is built from 14 residues. Libraries were prepared by immunoSEQ multiplex PCR; TCRdb keeps only in-frame clonotypes and omits some of them. Altogether roughly 100,000 clones are present, roughly 85% being singletons, with the ten largest covering less than 15%. This chain connects TRBV11-2 to TRBJ2-7, with D maybe TRBD1 (5 bases). The sequencing input was blood. The sequence was obtained from a woman aged 50 to 60 in good health. In nucleotides, the CDR3 is TGTGCCAGCAGCAAAGACCAGGGTCCACACGAGCAGTACTTC. Translation: CASSKDQGPHEQYF.